The clone carrying this T cell receptor (beta chain) has at least ten counts. Antigen specificity is unknown. The data were taken from a study of T-cell memory formation after mild COVID-19. 5'RACE with constant-segment primers yielded barcoded, UMI-tagged TCR alpha and TCR beta cDNA libraries. Using its own MiXCR run on the 5' RACE reads, TCRdb lists one record per CDR3 protein. The table shows around 390,000 distinct CDR3 sequences, with about 16% occurring only once. Study-level results: Still unconfirmed is whether the second-wave clones peaking on day 37 recognized SARS-CoV-2. The main location of contracting CD4+ clones was CM and EM, and that of contracting CD8+ clones was EMRA.

CDR1 and CDR2 (germline): DFQATT, SNEGSKA (reference sequence). The CDR3 runs 13 residues. With 6 bases removed from V and 4 bases from J, the gap between germline ends came to 15 bases. The chain couples TRBV20-1 to TRBJ1-2; no reliable D call. The sequenced sample was PBMCs or a T cell subset sorted from them (not recorded which). The source of this sequence is a man between 18 and 29 years old who had mild COVID-19 (a few samples of this study predate the infection). Cell type and time point are not known. The CDR3, as DNA: TGCAGTGCAGGACGGCAAAGTTTCTATGGCTACACCTTC. Protein product: CSAGRQSFYGYTF.